Listed below are T cell receptor beta chains from one sample, sequenced in a study of PD-1 blockade in classical Hodgkin lymphoma. Produced via immunoSEQ multiplex PCR; TCRdb's table is partial and in-frame only. The sample records some 86,000 clones, approximately 90% being singletons. Material: peripheral blood mononuclear cells (PBMCs), obtained before the fourth cycle of nivolumab. The source is a human donor with classical Hodgkin lymphoma. The CDR3 runs from the conserved cysteine through the conserved F or W. The D gene is left open where the match is weak. Clone size, where shown, is once, few, many, or a class for clones that have expanded.

cdr3_nt | cdr3_aa | v_call | clone_size | j_call | d_call
TGTGCCAGCAGTCTAACAGGGCAAATGAACACTGAAGCTTTCTTT | CASSLTGQMNTEAFF | TRBV6-1 | once | TRBJ1-1 | NA
TGTGCCACCAGCAGCTACTCCGGTGTCCCCTACGAGCAGTACTTC | CATSSYSGVPYEQYF | TRBV15 | NA | TRBJ2-7 | NA
TGTGCCAGCAGCTTTGGACAGGCGCCCAACTATGGCTACACCTTC | CASSFGQAPNYGYTF | TRBV7-6 | NA | TRBJ1-2 | TRBD1
TGTGCCAGTACCCCGGTGTCGACTAGCAGCGCCGGGGAGCTGTTTTTT | CASTPVSTSSAGELFF | TRBV19 | few | TRBJ2-2 | TRBD2
TGTGCCAGCAGCCTCCTCGGACAGGGCACTGAAGCTTTCTTT | CASSLLGQGTEAFF | TRBV4-2 | NA | TRBJ1-1 | TRBD1
TGCGCCAGCAGCCAAGATGGGGGTCAGCCCCAGCATTTT | CASSQDGGQPQHF | TRBV4-1 | NA | TRBJ1-5 | NA
TGTGCCACTTCCCGGGGACAGGGGTCAGATACGCAGTATTTT | CATSRGQGSDTQYF | TRBV10-3 | NA | TRBJ2-3 | TRBD1
TGTGCCAGTAGTATAGTCCTAGCGGGGGGCACAGATACGCAGTATTTT | CASSIVLAGGTDTQYF | TRBV19 | NA | TRBJ2-3 | TRBD2
TGTGCCAGTAGTATTGGAGGGTTGGACACTGAAGCTTTCTTT | CASSIGGLDTEAFF | TRBV19 | once | TRBJ1-1 | NA
TGTGCCAGCAGCCACAGGGACAGGGGGCAATCACCCCTCCACTTT | CASSHRDRGQSPLHF | TRBV7-6 | NA | TRBJ1-6 | TRBD1
TGTGCCAGCAGCCAAGTGCGGGGCCAGTATGAGCAGTTCTTC | CASSQVRGQYEQFF | TRBV4-2 | NA | TRBJ2-1 | NA
TGCGCCAGCAGCTTGTTATCAGGGGGCGTTACCGGGGAGCTGTTTTTT | CASSLLSGGVTGELFF | TRBV5-1 | NA | TRBJ2-2 | TRBD1
TGTGCTAGTGCCCGGGGGGTCACTAGCGGGACTACATGGGAAGAGACCCAGTACTTC | CASARGVTSGTTWEETQYF | TRBV12-5 | NA | TRBJ2-5 | TRBD2
TGTGCCAGCAGCTTAGGGGGGGAAAACGAGCAGTACTTC | CASSLGGENEQYF | TRBV11-2 | NA | TRBJ2-7 | NA
TGTGCCAGCAGCTGGGACTTAGGAAGGGACCTGAACACTGAAGCTTTCTTT | CASSWDLGRDLNTEAFF | TRBV7-8 | NA | TRBJ1-1 | NA
TGTGCCAGCAGGACCTCAGAAGACCGGGACAGATCGAACACCGGGGAGCTGTTTTTT | CASRTSEDRDRSNTGELFF | TRBV6-4 | once | TRBJ2-2 | TRBD1
TGTGCCAGCAGCCGAGGCCCAATCAATGAGCAGTTCTTC | CASSRGPINEQFF | TRBV11-3 | NA | TRBJ2-1 | NA
TGTGCCAGCACCGAGGGGCAAGTGAACTATGGCTACACCTTC | CASTEGQVNYGYTF | TRBV2 | NA | TRBJ1-2 | NA
TGTGCCAGCAGTACCCCTACAGGGAATGGCTACACCTTC | CASSTPTGNGYTF | TRBV6-6 | NA | TRBJ1-2 | NA
TGTGCCAGCAGTGAGACGGGGGGTTTCAATCAGCCCCAGCATTTT | CASSETGGFNQPQHF | TRBV25-1 | NA | TRBJ1-5 | NA
TGTGCCTGGAGTCCACCGGTACGGGGACAGGGAGCCTCGGAGCAGTACTTC | CAWSPPVRGQGASEQYF | TRBV30 | once | TRBJ2-7 | TRBD1
TGTGCCAGCACCACAACTAGTGAACCCTACGAGCAGTACTTC | CASTTTSEPYEQYF | TRBV6-4 | NA | TRBJ2-7 | NA
TGTGCCAGCAGCTTATCGGGGAGCCACTACAATGAGCAGTTCTTC | CASSLSGSHYNEQFF | TRBV7-9 | NA | TRBJ2-1 | NA
TGTGCCAGCAGCTTAGATCAGGGCGCTTCCTACGAGCAGTACTTC | CASSLDQGASYEQYF | TRBV7-2 | NA | TRBJ2-7 | NA
TGTGCCAGCAGACTGGACAGGGGGGGCCCCGGGGAGCTGTTTTTT | CASRLDRGGPGELFF | TRBV7-2 | NA | TRBJ2-2 | TRBD1
TGTGCCAGCAGCTTAGGGGCAGGCGTCACTGAAGCTTTCTTT | CASSLGAGVTEAFF | TRBV7-6 | NA | TRBJ1-1 | NA
TGTGCCAGCAGCCCAGCGGGCGGCCCGAACGAGCAGTACTTC | CASSPAGGPNEQYF | TRBV9 | NA | TRBJ2-7 | NA
TGTGCCAGCAGTTCCTTGGACAGGGGTGTTACGCAGTATTTT | CASSSLDRGVTQYF | TRBV27 | NA | TRBJ2-3 | TRBD1
TGTGCCATCAGACCTCGAGGAGGGACTAGCGGGTTCAATGAGCAGTTCTTC | CAIRPRGGTSGFNEQFF | TRBV10-3 | NA | TRBJ2-1 | TRBD2
TGTGCCAGTAGGTCCGGGACAGGGGCCTACGAGCAGTACTTC | CASRSGTGAYEQYF | TRBV19 | NA | TRBJ2-7 | TRBD1
TGTGCCAGCAGCTTAGCGGCAGACTACAATGAGCAGTTCTTC | CASSLAADYNEQFF | TRBV7-8 | NA | TRBJ2-1 | NA
TGTGCCAGCAGTTCCGGCAGCTCCTACGAGCAGTACTTC | CASSSGSSYEQYF | TRBV27 | NA | TRBJ2-7 | NA
TGTGCCAGCAGTTTATGGCGGACCTTCAACACTGAAGCTTTCTTT | CASSLWRTFNTEAFF | TRBV28 | NA | TRBJ1-1 | NA
TGCGCCAGCAGCTTGACGCAGAACCAAGAGACCCAGTACTTC | CASSLTQNQETQYF | TRBV5-1 | NA | TRBJ2-5 | NA
TGTGCCAGCAGTTTATTGCGCAGGGCAGAGTACTTC | CASSLLRRAEYF | TRBV27 | NA | TRBJ2-7 | NA
TGTGCCAGCAGTTTATTACCCTACAGTGCAACTAATGAAAAACTGTTTTTT | CASSLLPYSATNEKLFF | TRBV27 | NA | TRBJ1-4 | NA
TGTGCCACCAGCAGAGGGACAGGGTACACTGAAGCTTTCTTT | CATSRGTGYTEAFF | TRBV15 | NA | TRBJ1-1 | TRBD1
TGTGCCAGCAGCCCCAGGGGCGGGGACACAGATACGCAGTATTTT | CASSPRGGDTDTQYF | TRBV6-4 | NA | TRBJ2-3 | NA
TGTGCCAGCAGTCAGACTAGCGGGGGGATCCTAGCCAAAAACATTCAGTACTTC | CASSQTSGGILAKNIQYF | TRBV14 | NA | TRBJ2-4 | TRBD2
TGCGCCAGCAAGGCCGCCTATGGCTACACCTTC | CASKAAYGYTF | TRBV4-3 | once | TRBJ1-2 | NA
TGTGCCTGGAGACCAGGCTTGAACACTGAAGCTTTCTTT | CAWRPGLNTEAFF | TRBV30 | few | TRBJ1-1 | NA
TGTGCCAGCAGTGCCCGGGACAGGTCAACCTACGAGCAGTACTTC | CASSARDRSTYEQYF | TRBV27 | NA | TRBJ2-7 | TRBD1
TGCGCCAGCAGCCAAGATACTAGCGGGGGCACAACGAACACCGGGGAGCTGTTTTTT | CASSQDTSGGTTNTGELFF | TRBV4-3 | NA | TRBJ2-2 | TRBD2
TGTGCCAGCAGTGAAGGACGGGACCGAGCCTACGAGCAGTACTTC | CASSEGRDRAYEQYF | TRBV2 | NA | TRBJ2-7 | NA
TGTGCCAGCGCTTACCAGGACAGGGTCTTTGAAGCTTTCTTT | CASAYQDRVFEAFF | TRBV6-5 | NA | TRBJ1-1 | TRBD1
TGTGCCAGCAGCTTCGGGGGGTCCTACGAGCAGTACTTC | CASSFGGSYEQYF | TRBV7-9 | NA | TRBJ2-7 | TRBD2
TGTGCCAGCAGTGGAGGGCCGAATGAAAAACTGTTTTTT | CASSGGPNEKLFF | TRBV2 | NA | TRBJ1-4 | NA
TGTGCCAGCAGCGGTGGACCCTACGAGCAGTACTTC | CASSGGPYEQYF | TRBV7-9 | NA | TRBJ2-7 | NA